This T cell receptor (beta chain) comes out of a study of T-cell reconstitution after alpha-beta-depleted transplantation in children. Study-wide results and caveats: There were reportedly several hundred expanded graft clones from which alpha-beta T cells came about two months after transplant. Elevated TCRbeta diversity at day 60 was traced, in some patients, to surviving recipient T cells and thymic progenitors.

Looked up from germline, CDR1 is MNHEY and CDR2 is SMNVEV (reference sequence). Trimming removed 2 bases from V and 4 bases from J, with 21 bases in between. The length of the CDR3 is 17 residues. Unique molecular identifiers were incorporated into the prepared TCRbeta library. In TCRdb, the PCR reads were re-called with MiXCR into one record per CDR3 protein. The table has 250,000 to 300,000 distinct CDR3 sequences, about 9.5% seen once; the top ten hold less than 9%. There are many counts of this clonotype. Its cognate antigen is unknown. V and J are TRBV27 and TRBJ2-7; tentative D call: TRBD1 (6 bases). Source: PBMCs, taken before TCRalphabeta/CD19-depleted stem cell transplant. The sequence derives from a boy less than two years old with acute myeloid leukemia, due to receive a stem cell transplant. As DNA, the CDR3 is TGTGCCAGCAGTTTAAAACCGGGACACTACCCTGGATACGAGCAGTACTTC. It encodes CASSLKPGHYPGYEQYF.